Following are 12 T cell receptor beta chains from one sample sequenced in a study of T cells in Graves' hyperthyroidism and ophthalmopathy. The CDR3 regions of TCR beta were amplified from RNA transcripts. The HTBI primer set was used in a first-round RT-PCR of the TCR CDR3. TCRdb fed the multiplex PCR reads into MiXCR, producing one record per CDR3 protein. Of roughly 710,000 distinct CDR3 sequences detected, just over 35% appear once; the ten largest clones hold roughly 30%. The sample comprised blood. The receptor source for this set is a woman between 40 and 50 years old with Graves' hyperthyroidism.

This clonotype was picked up many times. This chain uses TRBV7-9 with TRBJ1-1; D uncertain. The ends were cut back, 0 bases at V and 1 base at J, with 9 bases in the middle. Per the germline V gene, CDR1 is SEHNR and CDR2 is FQNEAQ (reference sequence). This CDR3 spans 15 amino acids. CDR3 loop: CASSLADGPNTEAFF. The CDR3 DNA is TGTGCCAGCAGCTTAGCGGACGGACCGAACACTGAAGCTTTCTTT.

The rearrangement joins TRBV6-5 to TRBJ1-4; 8 bases are shared with TRBD1. The CDR3 contains 14 residues. With V trimmed by 6 bases and J by 4 bases, 4 bases remained unmatched. CDR1 is MNHEY, CDR2 SVGAGI, per germline. The CDR3 loop is CASSLDRDNEKLFF. DNA for the CDR3: TGTGCCAGCAGCCTGGACAGGGATAATGAAAAACTGTTTTTT.

This clonotype has only a few counts. The CDR3 protein is CASSLALSSHKGREQYF. CDR3 DNA: TGTGCCAGCAGTTTAGCGCTTTCCTCCCACAAGGGAAGGGAGCAGTACTTC. J is TRBJ2-7 and V is TRBV12-3 or TRBV12-4; D remains unclear. V lost 0 bases, J lost 7 bases, and 22 bases lay in between. This CDR3 spans 17 amino acids.

This clonotype was seen at least ten times. This sequence joins TRBV7-2 and TRBJ2-5; 10 positions match TRBD2. J lost 0 bases, V lost 5 bases, and 9 bases had no gene match. Germline CDR1 and CDR2: SGHTA and FQGNSA. The CDR3 loop spans 17 amino acids. In nucleotides, the CDR3 is TGTGCCAGCAGCCCCCAGACTAGCGGGTCGTACCAAGAGACCCAGTACTTC. It specifies CASSPQTSGSYQETQYF.

The V gene is TRBV6-2 or TRBV6-3, the J gene TRBJ1-2; the D gene is possibly TRBD1 (5 bases). Germline loops: CDR1 MNHEY, CDR2 SVGEGT. This CDR3 comprises 15 residues. The V end lost 8 bases, the J end lost 5 bases, and 21 bases lay between the germline ends. The CDR3 DNA reads TGTGCCAGCTCACCGGGTCAGGGAACAGTTTATGGCTACACCTTC. Amino acids: CASSPGQGTVYGYTF.

The V call is TRBV29-1, the J call TRBJ2-7; either TRBD1 or TRBD2 may supply D (5 bases each). Germline values: CDR1 SQVTM, CDR2 ANQGSEA. The CDR3 covers 13 residues. Deletions cut 8 bases from V and 2 bases from J, with 16 bases between. CDR3 amino acids: CSSYGTVAYEQYF. CDR3 nucleotide sequence: TGCAGCTCATACGGGACGGTAGCCTACGAGCAGTACTTC.

This clonotype came up a few times. J is TRBJ2-2 and V is TRBV6-6, with 9 bases that match TRBD1. The CDR3 is made up of 14 amino acids. J gave up 7 bases and V 8 bases, and 8 bases lay outside the gene matches. Germline values: CDR1 MNHNY, CDR2 SVGAGI (reference sequence). This CDR3 reads CASGPQGAHGELFF. Here the CDR3 DNA reads TGTGCCAGCGGCCCACAGGGGGCTCACGGGGAGCTGTTTTTT.

The sample holds a few counts of this clonotype. The rearrangement links TRBV29-1 to TRBJ1-3; tentative D call: TRBD1 (6 bases). Deletions cut 4 bases from V and 2 bases from J, with 12 bases between. Germline CDR1 SQVTM, CDR2 ANQGSEA. The CDR3 totals 14 residues. This CDR3 is CSVVAGVTGNTIYF. The CDR3 region has the DNA TGCAGCGTTGTTGCAGGGGTCACTGGAAACACCATATATTTT.

This clonotype was recorded at least ten times. The chain is built from TRBV19 and TRBJ1-4; D gene unclear. Trimming cost V 0 bases and J 0 bases, with 8 bases left between them. CDR1 and CDR2 from the germline V gene are LNHDA and SQIVND (reference sequence). The CDR3 has 16 amino acids. DNA of the CDR3: TGTGCCAGTAGTATAGATCTGGCAGCAACTAATGAAAAACTGTTTTTT. Translation: CASSIDLAATNEKLFF.

The chain couples TRBV4-1 to TRBJ2-5; the match to TRBD1 covers 10 bases. The J segment lost 7 bases and the V segment lost 0 bases, leaving 11 bases of the junction unmatched. The CDR3 sequence is 17 residues long. Germline-derived CDR1 and CDR2 are MGHRA and YSYEKL. In DNA, the CDR3 is TGCGCCAGCAGCCAAGATCAGAGTAGACAGGGGGCCGGGACCCAGTACTTC. Amino acids: CASSQDQSRQGAGTQYF.

This clonotype was counted ten times or more. The chain joins TRBV10-1 to TRBJ1-5, with D unresolved. CDR1 and CDR2 (germline): WNHNN, SYGVQD (reference sequence). The CDR3 covers 12 residues. Trimming shortened V by 4 bases and J by 4 bases, and 5 bases separated the two germline ends. In DNA form, the CDR3 reads TGCGCCAGCAGTGTGGGGAATCAGCCCCAGCATTTT. It yields the protein CASSVGNQPQHF.

This clonotype was seen many times. The rearrangement uses TRBV20-1 and TRBJ2-5; D possibly corresponds to TRBD1 (5 bases). Germline V gene sequence: CDR1 DFQATT, CDR2 SNEGSKA (reference sequence). V was shortened by 3 bases and J by 0 bases, with 5 bases between the two germline ends. CDR3 size: 12 residues. The CDR3 DNA is TGCAGTGCTAGGGGGCACCAAGAGACCCAGTACTTC. Its translation: CSARGHQETQYF.